Shown below are 27 T cell receptor beta chains from a single sample sequenced in a study of cytomegalovirus exposure and HLA in healthy donors. The PCR ran on 60 Vbeta and 13 Jbeta primers. The method was immunoSEQ multiplex PCR; TCRdb's version includes in-frame clones alone and lacks a portion of them. The sample has about 200,000 clones; approximately 78% are singletons. The sequencing sample was made of PBMCs. These receptors originate from a woman between 50 and 59 years old in good health and CMV-seropositive.

This sequence joins TRBV7-2 and TRBJ2-7, with 11 bases identical to TRBD2. This CDR3 is built from 16 residues. Germline trimming cut 1 base from V and 3 bases from J; bases unmatched to any gene: 5. CDR1 and CDR2 from the germline V gene are SGHTA and FQGNSA. The CDR3 nucleotides read TGTGCCAGCAGCTTAGTTAGCGGGGGGGCCGGCTACGAGCAGTACTTC. It is translated as CASSLVSGGAGYEQYF.

This clone was picked up a small number of times. The V and J genes are TRBV18 and TRBJ2-3; 10 positions match TRBD1. V was pared by 4 bases and J by 4 bases, with 8 bases of the junction left unmatched. CDR3 size: 16 residues. Germline V lookup: CDR1 KGHSH, CDR2 LQKENI. CDR3 residues: CASSLFGTGVADTQYF. Here the CDR3 DNA reads TGTGCCAGCTCACTTTTCGGGACAGGGGTGGCAGATACGCAGTATTTT.

The rearrangement joins TRBV6-1 to TRBJ2-7; a possible D gene is TRBD1 (6 bases). The CDR3 consists of 14 residues. V was shortened by 4 bases and J by 5 bases, with 15 bases between the two germline ends. The germline gives CDR1 MNHNS, CDR2 SASEGT. CDR3 sequence: CASSGGQGWDEQYF. CDR3 nucleotide sequence: TGTGCCAGCAGTGGCGGCCAGGGGTGGGACGAGCAGTACTTC.

This clone has more than one count but fewer than ten. At one end the junction does not follow the germline gene, possibly because of a read error. The chain is built from TRBV7-9 and TRBJ2-3, with a weak D call TRBD1 (6 bases). CDR3 size: 14 residues. Germline values: CDR1 SEHNR, CDR2 FQNEAQ (reference sequence). This CDR3 reads CSSSPDSGTDTQYF. CDR3 DNA: TGTTCCAGCAGCCCGGACAGTGGCACAGATACGCAGTATTTT.

The rearrangement uses TRBV28 and TRBJ1-1, with TRBD1 matching over 7 bases. Germline V gives CDR1 MDHEN, CDR2 SYDVKM. After removal of 6 bases from V and 5 bases from J, the junction contained 9 bases not matched to a gene. This CDR3 is built from 14 residues. This chain's CDR3 is CASSYPRTGTEAFF. In nucleotides, the CDR3 is TGTGCCAGCAGCTACCCCCGGACAGGAACTGAAGCTTTCTTT.

This CDR3 reads CASSLDRNTGELFF. CDR3 in DNA: TGTGCCAGCAGCTTAGACAGGAACACCGGGGAGCTGTTTTTT. This sequence joins TRBV7-9 and TRBJ2-2; D not resolved. V was trimmed by 1 base and J by 1 base, leaving 4 bases between them. This CDR3 comprises 14 residues. Germline V gene lookup returns CDR1 SEHNR and CDR2 FQNEAQ (reference sequence).

The gene calls are TRBV19 and TRBJ1-1, with D tentatively TRBD1 (5 bases). The CDR3 runs 14 residues. The V end lost 6 bases, the J end lost 1 base, and 12 bases lay between the germline ends. Looked up from germline, CDR1 is LNHDA and CDR2 is SQIVND (reference sequence). The CDR3 nucleotides are TGTGCCAGTAGGAGGCAGGGTCCGAACACTGAAGCTTTCTTT. Amino acid sequence: CASRRQGPNTEAFF.

This clone appeared a few times. The rearrangement links TRBV5-1 to TRBJ1-2; D gene uncertain. Germline CDR1 is SGHRS and CDR2 is YFSETQ. This CDR3 contains 14 residues. Trimming stripped 2 bases from V and 4 bases from J, with 12 bases between. The CDR3 is CASSLQSSSYGYTF. DNA for the CDR3: TGCGCCAGCAGCTTACAGAGCTCGAGCTATGGCTACACCTTC.

On this clone itself: At one of its ends the junction is not consistent with the germline gene, which may arise from a read error. The rearrangement joins TRBV6-1 to TRBJ2-7, with 8 bases lining up with TRBD1. The CDR3 runs 15 residues. In germline, CDR1 is MNHNS, CDR2 SASEGT. Here the CDR3 reads CASSEGGTGKPEQYF. CDR3 in DNA: TGTGCCAGCAGCGAAGGCGGGACAGGAAAGCCCGAGCAGTACTTC.

V gene TRBV7-9 combines with J gene TRBJ2-5, with a possible D match to TRBD2 (5 bases). V lost 3 bases and J 5 bases, leaving 10 bases between the germline ends. Germline V gives CDR1 SEHNR, CDR2 FQNEAQ (reference sequence). The CDR3 is made up of 13 amino acids. Here the CDR3 reads CASSFPGLETQYF. The DNA of the CDR3 is TGTGCCAGCAGCTTCCCGGGGTTGGAGACCCAGTACTTC. The variable domain in full, with the rest retrieved from reference TRBV7-9 and TRBJ2-5, is DTGVSQNPRHKITKRGQNVTFRCDPISEHNRLYWYRQTLGQGPEFLTYFQNEAQLEKSRLLSDRFSAERPKGSFSTLEIQRTEQGDSAMYLCASSFPGLETQYFGPGTRLLVL.

This rearrangement joins TRBV5-6 to TRBJ1-2, with no clear D. This CDR3 is built from 15 residues. Germline CDR1 reads SGHDT; CDR2 reads YYEEEE. The germline V and J ends were trimmed by 1 base and 1 base, with 11 bases remaining between them. The CDR3 region has the DNA TGTGCCAGCAGCTTGCGCGAAGTACTTAACTATGGCTACACCTTC. As protein: CASSLREVLNYGYTF.

This clone was detected only a few times. The chain carries TRBV6-5 and TRBJ1-1, with a tentative D call TRBD1 (5 bases). This CDR3 spans 13 amino acids. V dropped 5 bases and J dropped 8 bases, with 15 bases sitting between them. Looked up from germline, CDR1 is MNHEY and CDR2 is SVGAGI. DNA of the CDR3: TGTGCCAGCAGTACCGGGGGGTGGAGGGAAGCTTTCTTT. Protein product: CASSTGGWREAFF.

V gene TRBV28 combines with J gene TRBJ2-5; a weak D match, TRBD1 (6 bases). The J call may be mistaken, given a closer DNA end match to TRBJ2-7. The germline gives CDR1 MDHEN, CDR2 SYDVKM. The CDR3 consists of 12 residues. CDR3 loop: CASHQGGYEQYF. The CDR3 DNA sequence: TGTGCCAGCCACCAAGGGGGCTACGAGCAGTACTTC.

The chain has TRBV19 and TRBJ2-7; 7 nucleotides align to TRBD1. The CDR3 runs 14 residues. Trimming removed 5 bases from V and 3 bases from J; junction bases left unmatched: 7. From germline, CDR1 is LNHDA and CDR2 SQIVND (reference sequence). CDR3 sequence: CASSFGTDNYEQYF. The DNA of the CDR3 is TGTGCCAGTAGTTTTGGGACAGACAACTACGAGCAGTACTTC.

The genes are TRBV4-1 and TRBJ2-1, with D maybe TRBD2 (6 bases). Trimming removed 0 bases at V and 4 bases at J, with 13 bases between. The CDR3 consists of 16 residues. From germline, CDR1 is MGHRA and CDR2 YSYEKL. CDR3 nucleotides: TGCGCCAGCAGCCAAGATCCTGGGGGGACTTACAATGAGCAGTTCTTC. It encodes CASSQDPGGTYNEQFF.

For this clone: In the same sample, other DNA sequences code for this CDR3. The chain carries TRBV29-1 and TRBJ1-4, with D perhaps matching TRBD1 (6 bases). The CDR3 loop spans 12 amino acids. Germline assignment: CDR1 SQVTM and CDR2 ANQGSEA. Trimming cost V 4 bases and J 7 bases, with 10 bases left between them. CDR3 in DNA: TGCAGCGTTGGAGGGGGTTCTGAAAAACTGTTTTTT. Amino acids: CSVGGGSEKLFF.

This chain joins TRBV6-5 and TRBJ1-1; 8 nucleotides match TRBD1. This CDR3 is built from 14 residues. The germline gives CDR1 MNHEY, CDR2 SVGAGI. Trimming cost V 5 bases and J 5 bases; bases outside gene matches: 7. This CDR3 is CASSQTGQETEAFF. The CDR3 nucleotides are TGTGCCAGCAGTCAAACGGGACAGGAGACTGAAGCTTTCTTT.

V and J are TRBV6-5 and TRBJ2-7, with 10 positions matching TRBD2. CDR3 size: 14 residues. Unmatched junction bases numbered 7, after V lost 7 bases and J lost 4 bases. Germline V CDR1 and CDR2: MNHEY, SVGAGI. The CDR3: CASNEAGGPYEQYF. CDR3 bases: TGTGCCAGCAATGAAGCGGGAGGGCCTTACGAGCAGTACTTC.

The J gene is TRBJ2-1, the V gene TRBV18; TRBD1 matches 9 bases. The V gene end was trimmed by 3 bases and the J gene end by 0 bases; junction bases not matched to a gene: 0. Germline loops: CDR1 KGHSH, CDR2 LQKENI. There are 15 residues in the CDR3. CDR3 loop: CASSPGQGSYNEQFF. DNA of the CDR3: TGTGCCAGCTCACCGGGACAGGGCTCCTACAATGAGCAGTTCTTC.

This clone has just one count. This chain connects TRBV2 to TRBJ1-3; 11 bases line up with TRBD1. The length of the CDR3 is 15 residues. V lost 6 bases to trimming and J lost 4 bases; unmatched junction nucleotides: 5. Germline CDR1 and CDR2: SNHLY and FYNNEI. The CDR3 bases are TGTGCCAGCAGAACTGGACAGGGGGCCGGAAACACCATATATTTT. It codes for CASRTGQGAGNTIYF.

This clone was counted once. The chain is built from TRBV7-9 and TRBJ1-2; 10 bases match TRBD1. This CDR3 region has 17 residues. Germline CDR1 reads SEHNR; CDR2 reads FQNEAQ (reference sequence). Trimming removed 0 bases from V and 3 bases from J; junction bases left unmatched: 7. The CDR3 region is CASSLAGRDRGDYGYTF. The CDR3 DNA is TGTGCCAGCAGCTTAGCAGGGAGGGACAGGGGAGACTATGGCTACACCTTC.

The chain carries TRBV5-1 and TRBJ2-1, with 9 bases aligning to TRBD1. Germline CDR1 and CDR2: SGHRS and YFSETQ. Unmatched junction bases numbered 10, after V lost 0 bases and J lost 9 bases. The CDR3 loop spans 16 amino acids. CDR3 sequence reads: CASSLGPGQGTSEQFF. CDR3 coding DNA: TGCGCCAGCAGCTTGGGTCCGGGACAGGGAACAAGTGAGCAGTTCTTC.

V gene TRBV30 combines with J gene TRBJ2-1, with 14 bases matching TRBD2. The germline V gene has CDR1 GTSNPN and CDR2 SVGIG (reference sequence). The J segment lost 6 bases and the V segment lost 8 bases, leaving 6 bases of the junction unmatched. The CDR3 is 14 amino acids. The CDR3 nucleotides read TGTGCCCTCCGACTAGCGGGAGGGCCCAATGAGCAGTTCTTC. Translating gives CALRLAGGPNEQFF.

V and J are TRBV10-3 and TRBJ2-7; D possibly corresponds to TRBD2 (6 bases). CDR1 ENHRY and CDR2 SYGVKD come from the germline V gene. This CDR3 is 14 amino acids long. Trimming took 0 bases from V and 4 from J, leaving 10 bases between them. The DNA of the CDR3 is TGTGCCATCAGTGAGTCAAGTAGCGGTTACGAGCAGTACTTC. It is translated as CAISESSSGYEQYF.

V gene TRBV18 combines with J gene TRBJ2-2, with a tentative D call TRBD1 (6 bases). The germline V gene encodes CDR1 KGHSH and CDR2 LQKENI. This CDR3 is 14 amino acids long. Deletions cut 4 bases from V and 10 bases from J, with 16 bases between. The CDR3 here is CASSHGIQGQELFF. The CDR3 bases are TGTGCCAGCTCACACGGAATACAGGGACAGGAGCTGTTTTTT. Full variable domain (missing parts from reference TRBV18 and TRBJ2-2): NAGVMQNPRHLVRRRGQEARLRCSPMKGHSHVYWYRQLPEEGLKFMVYLQKENIIDESGMPKERFSAEFPKEGPSILRIQQVVRGDSAAYFCASSHGIQGQELFFGEGSRLTVL.

The chain has TRBV7-2 and TRBJ1-2; TRBD1 matches 8 bases. Losses at the gene ends were 4 bases for V and 4 bases for J; bases not matched to a gene: 8. This CDR3 is built from 15 residues. The germline V gene has CDR1 SGHTA and CDR2 FQGNSA. CDR3: CASSSRTGPLYGYTF. CDR3 nucleotides: TGTGCCAGCAGCTCTAGGACAGGGCCCCTCTATGGCTACACCTTC.

This chain joins TRBV7-2 and TRBJ2-7; 8 bases align to TRBD1. V was pared by 5 bases and J by 2 bases, with 5 bases of the junction left unmatched. Germline values: CDR1 SGHTA, CDR2 FQGNSA. The CDR3 sequence is 14 residues long. This chain's CDR3 is CASSKADRAYEQYF. CDR3 DNA sequence: TGTGCCAGCAGCAAGGCGGACAGGGCCTACGAGCAGTACTTC.